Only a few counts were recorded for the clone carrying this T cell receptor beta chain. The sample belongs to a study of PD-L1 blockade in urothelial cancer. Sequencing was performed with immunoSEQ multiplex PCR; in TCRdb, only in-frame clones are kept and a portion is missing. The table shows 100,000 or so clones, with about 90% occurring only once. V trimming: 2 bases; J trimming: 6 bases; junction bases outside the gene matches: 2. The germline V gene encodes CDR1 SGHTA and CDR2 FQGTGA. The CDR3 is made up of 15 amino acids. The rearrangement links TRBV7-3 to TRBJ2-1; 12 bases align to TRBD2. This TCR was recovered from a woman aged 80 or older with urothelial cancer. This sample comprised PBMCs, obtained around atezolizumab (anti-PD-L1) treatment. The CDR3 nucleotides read TGTGCCAGCAGCTTAGGACTAGCGGGGCTCAATGAGCAGTTCTTC. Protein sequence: CASSLGLAGLNEQFF.